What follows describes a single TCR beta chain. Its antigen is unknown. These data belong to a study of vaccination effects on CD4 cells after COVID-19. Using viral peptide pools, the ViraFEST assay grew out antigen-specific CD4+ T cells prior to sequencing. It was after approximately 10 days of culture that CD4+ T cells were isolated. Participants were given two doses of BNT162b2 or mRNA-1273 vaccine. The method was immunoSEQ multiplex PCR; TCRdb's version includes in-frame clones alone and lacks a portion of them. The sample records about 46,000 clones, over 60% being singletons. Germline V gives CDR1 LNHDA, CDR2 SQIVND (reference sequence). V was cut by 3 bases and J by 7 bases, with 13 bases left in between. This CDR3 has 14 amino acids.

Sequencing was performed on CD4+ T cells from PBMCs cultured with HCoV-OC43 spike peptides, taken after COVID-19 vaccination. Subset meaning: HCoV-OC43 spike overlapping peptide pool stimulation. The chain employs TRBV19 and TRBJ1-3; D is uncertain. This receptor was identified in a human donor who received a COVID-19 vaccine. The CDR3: CASSISVSENTIYF. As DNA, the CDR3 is TGTGCCAGTAGTATCTCAGTATCGGAGAACACCATATATTTT.